Presented here are 16 T cell receptor beta chains from one specimen sequenced in a study of regulatory T cells in long-lasting Graves disease. HTBI primers from iRepertoire and Arm-PCR of CDR3 regions yielded the TCR beta libraries. TCRdb re-derived calls from the multiplex PCR reads in MiXCR, one entry per CDR3 protein. The repertoire holds a few hundred thousand distinct CDR3 sequences, with 20% to 30% as singletons. The time point here: persistent/refractory GD, antithyroid drugs over 5 years with positive TRAb. Preparation of the TCR library used RNA extracted from PBMCs. Source: peripheral blood mononuclear cells (PBMCs), taken when the disease was refractory, from a patient treated with antithyroid drugs. The receptors here all came from a female donor with Graves disease.

In the case of this clonotype: It may be a read error: a sequence one base away is much more abundant. The chain recombines TRBV3-1 with TRBJ2-5, with unresolved D. This CDR3 comprises 15 residues. CDR1 and CDR2 (germline): LGHDT, YNNKEL (reference sequence). The germline V and J ends were trimmed by 6 bases and 5 bases, with 19 bases remaining between them. The chain's CDR3 is CASSDRRRSWETQYF. CDR3 DNA: TGTGCCAGCAGTGACCGTCGAAGGTCCTGGGAGACCCAGTACTTC.

This clonotype appeared many times. This chain connects TRBV5-1 to TRBJ1-1; TRBD1 agrees at 9 bases. Per germline, CDR1 SGHRS and CDR2 YFSETQ. The CDR3 totals 16 residues. V dropped 3 bases and J dropped 3; count of bases not matched to a gene: 9. CDR3 in DNA: TGCGCCAGCAGCTGGCCCGGGACAGGGAAGGACACTGAAGCTTTCTTT. Translation gives CASSWPGTGKDTEAFF.

With respect to this clonotype: This probably arose from a read error, given a far larger clone one base away. The chain couples TRBV12-3 or TRBV12-4 to TRBJ2-5, with D uncertain. This CDR3 is built from 15 residues. The CDR3 spells CASSEASESEVTRYF. Here the CDR3 DNA reads TGTGCCAGCAGTGAAGCCTCGGAGTCCGAGGTGACCCGGTACTTC.

This clonotype was counted ten times or more. The gene calls are TRBV14 and TRBJ2-5; TRBD1 matches at 7 bases. J lost 5 bases, V lost 5 bases, and 8 bases had no gene match. Germline values: CDR1 SGHDN, CDR2 FVKESK. The CDR3 totals 14 residues. The CDR3 DNA reads TGTGCCAGCAGCGGCTTGCGAGGGGGCGAGACCCAGTACTTC. Protein: CASSGLRGGETQYF.

The genes are TRBV20-1 and TRBJ1-1; TRBD1 might be the D (6 bases). This CDR3 spans 13 amino acids. Germline-derived CDR1 and CDR2 are DFQATT and SNEGSKA (reference sequence). V shed 5 bases and J shed 4 bases, with 14 bases lying between them. The CDR3 DNA follows: TGCAGTGCTTCGGGTTGGGGGCCCACTGAAGCTTTCTTT. This sequence encodes CSASGWGPTEAFF.

This clonotype was seen at least ten times. V usage is TRBV3-1 and J usage is TRBJ1-2, with D maybe TRBD1 (5 bases). Looked up from germline, CDR1 is LGHDT and CDR2 is YNNKEL (reference sequence). CDR3 size: 14 residues. V was cut by 0 bases and J by 4 bases, with 9 bases left in between. CDR3: CASSQEGGVYGYTF. CDR3 sequence (DNA): TGTGCCAGCAGCCAAGAAGGAGGGGTCTATGGCTACACCTTC.

The chain has TRBV29-1 and TRBJ2-3; a possible D gene is TRBD2 (7 bases). The CDR3 totals 15 residues. Per the germline V gene, CDR1 is SQVTM and CDR2 is ANQGSEA. V was shortened by 2 bases and J by 1 base, with 13 bases between the two germline ends. CDR3 nucleotides: TGCAGCGTTGAACGGCAGGGGAGGGGCACAGATACGCAGTATTTT. It translates to CSVERQGRGTDTQYF.

The rearrangement joins TRBV29-1 to TRBJ2-2; TRBD1 matches at 7 bases. This CDR3 region has 13 residues. Per germline, CDR1 SQVTM and CDR2 ANQGSEA. J lost 4 bases, V lost 3 bases, and 2 bases had no gene match. CDR3 in amino acids: CSVDRDSTGELFF. CDR3 nucleotides: TGCAGCGTTGACCGGGACAGCACCGGGGAGCTGTTTTTT.

V gene TRBV7-8 combines with J gene TRBJ2-7; possible D gene TRBD2, 6 bases. V lost 5 bases and J lost 3, with 17 bases in between. Per the germline V gene, CDR1 is SGHVS and CDR2 is FQNEAQ. The CDR3 is 15 residues long. The CDR3 bases are TGTGCCAGCAGCGTTTCAGCGGAGGGTTTCTACGAGCAGTACTTC. It yields the protein CASSVSAEGFYEQYF.

This clonotype was counted once. This chain uses TRBV5-1 with TRBJ2-2, with 8 bases fitting TRBD1. Germline CDR1 SGHRS, CDR2 YFSETQ. Trimming at V came to 0 bases and at J to 5 bases, leaving 9 bases not matched to a gene. This CDR3 has 17 residues. The CDR3 sequence: CASSLGQGAISTGELFF. The CDR3 DNA is TGCGCCAGCAGCTTGGGGCAGGGGGCGATTTCGACCGGGGAGCTGTTTTTT.

This clonotype was counted at least ten times. The chain carries TRBV2 and TRBJ1-5, with D maybe TRBD1 (5 bases). The V gene's germline CDR1 is SNHLY and CDR2 FYNNEI. This CDR3 is built from 16 residues. Trimming left V 3 bases short and J 2 bases short, with 14 bases between. The CDR3 protein is CASSEEVGGGNQPQHF. The CDR3 DNA sequence: TGTGCCAGCAGTGAGGAGGTCGGAGGGGGCAATCAGCCCCAGCATTTT. The entire variable domain, with the rest obtained from reference TRBV2 and TRBJ1-5, is as follows: EPEVTQTPSHQVTQMGQEVILRCVPISNHLYFYWYRQILGQKVEFLVSFYNNEISEKSEIFDDQFSVERPDGSNFTLKIRSTKLEDSAMYFCASSEEVGGGNQPQHFGDGTRLSIL.

The V gene is TRBV28, the J gene TRBJ1-5; 10 nucleotides align to TRBD1. Germline CDR1 reads MDHEN; CDR2 reads SYDVKM. Losses at the gene ends were 6 bases for V and 4 bases for J; bases not matched to a gene: 6. This CDR3 has 15 amino acids. The CDR3 spells CASRQPGQGNQPQHF. CDR3 DNA: TGTGCCAGCAGACAGCCGGGACAGGGGAATCAGCCCCAGCATTTT.

This clonotype was counted ten times or more. V is TRBV20-1 and J is TRBJ1-2; possibly TRBD1 for D (6 bases). Germline V CDR1 and CDR2: DFQATT, SNEGSKA (reference sequence). Between the trimmed V and J ends, which lost 3 bases and 7 bases, there was a span of 18 bases. The CDR3 covers 14 residues. Here the CDR3 DNA reads TGCAGTGCTAGCTTCGAACAGGGTCTGGCTGGCTACACCTTC. This encodes CSASFEQGLAGYTF.

This clonotype was seen only a few times. The rearrangement uses TRBV5-1 and TRBJ2-7; the D is unclear. The germline V and J ends were trimmed by 0 bases and 3 bases, with 13 bases remaining between them. This CDR3 is 15 amino acids long. Germline V gene data show CDR1 as SGHRS and CDR2 as YFSETQ. The CDR3 coding sequence is TGCGCCAGCAGCTTGGGAGGCCCCGTCTACTACGAGCAGTACTTC. This codes for CASSLGGPVYYEQYF.

This rearrangement joins TRBV15 to TRBJ2-5; 10 nucleotides match TRBD2. Losses at the gene ends were 4 bases for V and 4 bases for J; bases not matched to a gene: 12. Germline CDR1 LNHNV, CDR2 YYDKDF (reference sequence). The CDR3 length is 17 residues. CDR3 residues: CATSMGGSGRVSETQYF. The CDR3 DNA reads TGTGCCACCAGCATGGGGGGAAGCGGGAGGGTTTCAGAGACCCAGTACTTC. Full variable domain (missing parts from reference TRBV15 and TRBJ2-5): DAMVIQNPRYQVTQFGKPVTLSCSQTLNHNVMYWYQQKSSQAPKLLFHYYDKDFNNEADTPDNFQSRRPNTSFCFLDIRSPGLGDTAMYLCATSMGGSGRVSETQYFGPGTRLLVL.

J is TRBJ1-3 and V is TRBV28; 10 positions match TRBD1. This CDR3 has 17 residues. The V gene's germline CDR1 is MDHEN and CDR2 SYDVKM. V shed 3 bases and J 4 bases; nucleotides not matched to a gene: 9. CDR3 sequence (DNA): TGTGCCAGCAGTTTGGTTGCCGGGACAGGGGTGGGAAACACCATATATTTT. As protein: CASSLVAGTGVGNTIYF.